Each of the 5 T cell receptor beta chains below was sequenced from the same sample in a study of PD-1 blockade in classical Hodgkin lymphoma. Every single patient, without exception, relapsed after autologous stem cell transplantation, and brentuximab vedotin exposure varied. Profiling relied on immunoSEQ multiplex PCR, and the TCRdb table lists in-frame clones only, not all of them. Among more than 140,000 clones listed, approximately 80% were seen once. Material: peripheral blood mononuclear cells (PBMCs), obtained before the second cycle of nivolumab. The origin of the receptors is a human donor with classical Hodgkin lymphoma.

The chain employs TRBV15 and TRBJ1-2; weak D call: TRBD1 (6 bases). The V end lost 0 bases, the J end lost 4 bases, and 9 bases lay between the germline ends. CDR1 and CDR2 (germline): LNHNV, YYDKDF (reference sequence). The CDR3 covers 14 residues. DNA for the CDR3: TGTGCCACCAGCAGAGATCAGGGGTTCTATGGCTACACCTTC. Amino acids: CATSRDQGFYGYTF.

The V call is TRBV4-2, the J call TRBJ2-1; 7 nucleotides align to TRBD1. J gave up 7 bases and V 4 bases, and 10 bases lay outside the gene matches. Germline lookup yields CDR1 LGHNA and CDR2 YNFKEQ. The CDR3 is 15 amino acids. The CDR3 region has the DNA TGTGCCAGCAGCCCCGCAGGGGGACAGAGTAATGAGCAGTTCTTC. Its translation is CASSPAGGQSNEQFF.

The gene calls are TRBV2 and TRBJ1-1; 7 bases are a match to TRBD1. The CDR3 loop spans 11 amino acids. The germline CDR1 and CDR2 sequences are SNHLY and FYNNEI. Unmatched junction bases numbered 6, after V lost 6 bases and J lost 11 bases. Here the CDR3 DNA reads TGTGCCAGCAGGCGGACAGGAAACGCTTTCTTT. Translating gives CASRRTGNAFF. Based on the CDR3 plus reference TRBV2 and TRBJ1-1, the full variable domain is EPEVTQTPSHQVTQMGQEVILRCVPISNHLYFYWYRQILGQKVEFLVSFYNNEISEKSEIFDDQFSVERPDGSNFTLKIRSTKLEDSAMYFCASRRTGNAFFGQGTRLTVV.

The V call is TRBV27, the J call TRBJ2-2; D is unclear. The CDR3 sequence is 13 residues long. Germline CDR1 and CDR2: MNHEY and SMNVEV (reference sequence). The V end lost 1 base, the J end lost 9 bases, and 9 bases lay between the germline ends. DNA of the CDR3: TGTGCCAGCAGTTTATGGTGGGCCCGGGAGCTGTTTTTT. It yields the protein CASSLWWARELFF.

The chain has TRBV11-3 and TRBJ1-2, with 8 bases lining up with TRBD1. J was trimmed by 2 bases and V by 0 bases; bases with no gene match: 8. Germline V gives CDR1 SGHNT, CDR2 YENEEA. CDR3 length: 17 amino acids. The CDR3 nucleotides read TGTGCCAGCAGCTTAGATAGGACAGGGAAATTCAACTATGGCTACACCTTC. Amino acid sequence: CASSLDRTGKFNYGYTF. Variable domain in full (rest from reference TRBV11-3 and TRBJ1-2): EAGVVQSPRYKIIEKKQPVAFWCNPISGHNTLYWYLQNLGQGPELLIRYENEEAVDDSQLPKDRFSAERLKGVDSTLKIQPAELGDSAVYLCASSLDRTGKFNYGYTFGSGTRLTVV.